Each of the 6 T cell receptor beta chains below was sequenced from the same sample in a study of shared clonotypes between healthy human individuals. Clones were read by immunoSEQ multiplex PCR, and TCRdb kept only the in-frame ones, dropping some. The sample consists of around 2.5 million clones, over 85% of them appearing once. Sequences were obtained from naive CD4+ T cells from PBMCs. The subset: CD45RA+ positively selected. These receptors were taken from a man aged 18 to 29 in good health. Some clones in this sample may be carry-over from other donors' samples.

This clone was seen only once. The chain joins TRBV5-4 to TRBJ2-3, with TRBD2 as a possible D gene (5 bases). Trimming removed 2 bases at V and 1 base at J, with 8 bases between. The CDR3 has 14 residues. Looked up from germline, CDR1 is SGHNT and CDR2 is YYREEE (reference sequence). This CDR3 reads CASSFVGGTDTQYF. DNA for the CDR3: TGTGCCAGCAGCTTCGTCGGGGGCACAGATACGCAGTATTTT. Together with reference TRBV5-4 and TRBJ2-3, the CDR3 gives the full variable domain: ETGVTQSPTHLIKTRGQQVTLRCSSQSGHNTVSWYQQALGQGPQFIFQYYREEENGRGNFPPRFSGLQFPNYSSELNVNALELDDSALYLCASSFVGGTDTQYFGPGTRLTVL.

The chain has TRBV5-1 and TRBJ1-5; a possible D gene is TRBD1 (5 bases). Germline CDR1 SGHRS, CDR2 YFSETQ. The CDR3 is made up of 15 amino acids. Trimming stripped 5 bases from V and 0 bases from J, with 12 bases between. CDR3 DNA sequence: TGCGCCAGCAGGGCAGACAGCTATAGCAATCAGCCCCAGCATTTT. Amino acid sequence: CASRADSYSNQPQHF.

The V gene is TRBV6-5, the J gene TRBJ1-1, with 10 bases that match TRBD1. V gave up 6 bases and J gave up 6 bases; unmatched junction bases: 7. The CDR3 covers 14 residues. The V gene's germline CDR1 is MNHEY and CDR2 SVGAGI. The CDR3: CASRKGQGRSEAFF. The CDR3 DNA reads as TGTGCCAGCAGGAAGGGACAGGGGAGGTCTGAAGCTTTCTTT.

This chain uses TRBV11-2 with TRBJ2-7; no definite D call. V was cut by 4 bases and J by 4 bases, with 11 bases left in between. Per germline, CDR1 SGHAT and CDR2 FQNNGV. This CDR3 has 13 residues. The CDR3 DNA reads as TGTGCCAGCAGCTCCCACCTGGGGTACGAGCAGTACTTC. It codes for CASSSHLGYEQYF. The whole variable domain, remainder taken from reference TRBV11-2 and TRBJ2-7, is EAGVAQSPRYKIIEKRQSVAFWCNPISGHATLYWYQQILGQGPKLLIQFQNNGVVDDSQLPKDRFSAERLKGVDSTLKIQPAKLEDSAVYLCASSSHLGYEQYFGPGTRLTVT.

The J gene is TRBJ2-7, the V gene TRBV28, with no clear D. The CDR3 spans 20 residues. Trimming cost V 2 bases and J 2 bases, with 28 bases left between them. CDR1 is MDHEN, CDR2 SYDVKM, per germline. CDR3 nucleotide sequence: TGTGCCAGCAGTTTAAATCTAATAGGTGCGGATTGGGGTTACACCTACGAGCAGTACTTC. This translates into CASSLNLIGADWGYTYEQYF.

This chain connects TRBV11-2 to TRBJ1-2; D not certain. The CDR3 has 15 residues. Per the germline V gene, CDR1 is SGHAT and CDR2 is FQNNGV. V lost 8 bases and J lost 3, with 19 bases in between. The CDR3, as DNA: TGTGCCAGCTCTACCGTGGGCGTTGGGGACTATGGCTACACCTTC. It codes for CASSTVGVGDYGYTF.